This T cell receptor (beta chain) is drawn from a study of human T cells and chemical hapten exposure. In the study overall: Upper inner arm skin measuring about 2 cm by about 2 cm received 2% DPC for sensitization. Alopecia areata, totalis or universalis affected patients who were mostly female.

From the RACE reads, TCRdb called clonotypes with MiXCR, one entry per CDR3 protein. The profile shows a few hundred thousand distinct CDR3 sequences, roughly 6% of them singletons. The time point: patch test 2, 6 weeks after DPC sensitization. Treatment meaning: therapeutic diphenylcyclopropenone sensitization with weekly scalp DPC. The material sequenced was whole blood, taken in connection with sensitization to the hapten diphenylcyclopropenone (DPC). The sequence was obtained from a woman younger than 30 with alopecia areata. Some clones in this sample may be carry-over from other donors' samples.

CDR3 in amino acids: CASSSVGQETQYF. CDR3 coding DNA: TGTGCCAGCAGCTCGGTGGGGCAAGAGACCCAGTACTTC. The chain joins TRBV7-3 to TRBJ2-5; no reliable D call. V gave up 4 bases and J gave up 2 bases, with 8 bases separating them. Germline-derived CDR1 and CDR2 are SGHTA and FQGTGA. This CDR3 region has 13 residues. Together with reference TRBV7-3 and TRBJ2-5, the CDR3 gives the full variable domain: GAGVSQTPSNKVTEKGKYVELRCDPISGHTALYWYRQSLGQGPEFLIYFQGTGAADDSGLPNDRFFAVRPEGSVSTLKIQRTERGDSAVYLCASSSVGQETQYFGPGTRLLVL.